The clone carrying this T cell receptor beta chain occurred a few times. No antigen is known for it. Generated by immunoSEQ multiplex PCR, the TCRdb table keeps only in-frame clones and is missing some. Among approximately 140,000 clones listed, roughly 92% were seen once. The data derive from a study of T cell responses to AZD1222 COVID-19 vaccine. Study information: Pooled samples include second doses given at about 4 or 12 weeks. Findings and caveats of the study: Just five to seven AZD1222 recipients tested seropositive at baseline. Clonal diversity was possibly underestimated; the donors were predominantly white British and more often female.

The TCR comes from an adult in good health. The sample here was peripheral blood, taken on day 0 of AZD1222 vaccination.

The CDR3 loop reads CASSLEFNSGNEKLFF. The CDR3 DNA is TGTGCCAGCAGCTTAGAATTTAACAGCGGAAATGAAAAACTGTTTTTT. The V call is TRBV11-2, the J call TRBJ1-4; no clear D. Germline values: CDR1 SGHAT, CDR2 FQNNGV. V dropped 0 bases and J dropped 5 bases, with 13 bases sitting between them. This CDR3 has 16 amino acids.